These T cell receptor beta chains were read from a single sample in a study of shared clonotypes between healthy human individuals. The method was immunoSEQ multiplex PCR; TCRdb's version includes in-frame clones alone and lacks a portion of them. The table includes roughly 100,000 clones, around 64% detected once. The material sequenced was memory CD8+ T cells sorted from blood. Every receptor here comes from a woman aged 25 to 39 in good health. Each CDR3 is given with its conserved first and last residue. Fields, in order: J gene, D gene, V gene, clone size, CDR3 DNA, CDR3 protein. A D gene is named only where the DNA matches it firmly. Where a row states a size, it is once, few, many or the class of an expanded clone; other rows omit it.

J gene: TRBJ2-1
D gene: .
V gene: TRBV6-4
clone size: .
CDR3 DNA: TGTGCCAGCATCGTTATGGGATACCTACACAATGAGCAGTTCTTC
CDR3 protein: CASIVMGYLHNEQFF

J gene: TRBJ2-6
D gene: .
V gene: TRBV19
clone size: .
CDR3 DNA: TGTGCCAGTAGATGGAGGGCTGGGGCCAACGTCCTGACTTTC
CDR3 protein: CASRWRAGANVLTF

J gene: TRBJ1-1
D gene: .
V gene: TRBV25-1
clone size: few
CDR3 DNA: TGTGCCAGCAGTGAATCTAGGGGTATCCCTGAAGCTTTCTTT
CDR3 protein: CASSESRGIPEAFF

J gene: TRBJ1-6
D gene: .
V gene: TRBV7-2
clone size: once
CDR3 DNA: TGTGCCAGCAGCCGGGACATTAATTCACCCCTCCACTTT
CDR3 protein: CASSRDINSPLHF

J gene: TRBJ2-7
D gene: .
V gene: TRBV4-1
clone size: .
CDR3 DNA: TGCGCCAGCAGCCATCCCGGACAGAGCTCCTACGAGCAGTACTTC
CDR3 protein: CASSHPGQSSYEQYF

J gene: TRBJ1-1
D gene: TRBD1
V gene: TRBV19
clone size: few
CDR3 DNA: TGTGCCAGCTCGGGACAGGGTGGTCTTCTGAACACTGAAGCTTTCTTT
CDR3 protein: CASSGQGGLLNTEAFF

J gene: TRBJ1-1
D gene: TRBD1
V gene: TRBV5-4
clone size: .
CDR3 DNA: TGTGCCAGCAGCTTACCGGGACAGGGCAGGACTGAAGCTTTCTTT
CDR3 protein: CASSLPGQGRTEAFF

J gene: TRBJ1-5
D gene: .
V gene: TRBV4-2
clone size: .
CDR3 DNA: TGTGCCAGCAGCCAACTTGAGGGGGGCAATCAGCCCCAGCATTTT
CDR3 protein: CASSQLEGGNQPQHF

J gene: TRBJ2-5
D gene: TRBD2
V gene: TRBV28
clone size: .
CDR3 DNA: TGTGCCAGCAAGGGACTAGCGGGAGGGTATCAAGAGACCCAGTACTTC
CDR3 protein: CASKGLAGGYQETQYF

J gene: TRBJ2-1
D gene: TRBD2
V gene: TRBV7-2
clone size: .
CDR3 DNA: TGTGCCAGCAGCTTAGCTAGCGGGACGGGCTACAATGAGCAGTTCTTC
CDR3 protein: CASSLASGTGYNEQFF

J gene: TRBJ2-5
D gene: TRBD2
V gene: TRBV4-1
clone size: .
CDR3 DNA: TGCGCCAGCAGCCAAGAGACGGGTTGGGAGGGTCAGGAGACCCAGTACTTC
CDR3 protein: CASSQETGWEGQETQYF

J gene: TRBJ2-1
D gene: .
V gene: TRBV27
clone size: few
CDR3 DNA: TGTGCCAGCAGTTTATGGCTGGGGCGTGAGCAGTTCTTC
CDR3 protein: CASSLWLGREQFF

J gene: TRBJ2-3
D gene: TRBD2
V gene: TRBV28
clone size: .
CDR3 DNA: TGTGCCAGCAGTTTAAGTAGCGGGAGGCCCTCAGATACGCAGTATTTT
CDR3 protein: CASSLSSGRPSDTQYF

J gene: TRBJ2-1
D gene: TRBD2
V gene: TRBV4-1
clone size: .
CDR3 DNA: TGCGCCAGCAGCCGAGACGAAAACCCGGGACTAGCTCTGAATGAGCAGTTCTTC
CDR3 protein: CASSRDENPGLALNEQFF

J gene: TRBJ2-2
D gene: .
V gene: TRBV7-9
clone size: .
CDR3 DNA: TGTGCCAGCAGCCCCCACGGGGCGGCCGGGGAGCTGTTTTTT
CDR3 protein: CASSPHGAAGELFF

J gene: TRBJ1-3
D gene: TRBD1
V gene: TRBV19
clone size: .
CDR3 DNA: TGTGCCAGTAGTATCAAGGGGGACAGCCCCTCTGGAAACACCATATATTTT
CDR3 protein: CASSIKGDSPSGNTIYF

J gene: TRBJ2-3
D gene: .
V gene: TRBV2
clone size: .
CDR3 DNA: TGTGCCAGTATCCTCCGCGGATACACAGATACGCAGTATTTT
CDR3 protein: CASILRGYTDTQYF

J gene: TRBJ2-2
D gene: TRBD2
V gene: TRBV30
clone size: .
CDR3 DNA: TGTGCCTGGTTGGCGGGAGAGCACACCGGGGAGCTGTTTTTT
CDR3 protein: CAWLAGEHTGELFF

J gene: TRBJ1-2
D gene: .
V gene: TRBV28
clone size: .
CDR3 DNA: TGTGCCAGCAGGTCTCAGGGGCCGAGTGGCTACACCTTC
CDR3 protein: CASRSQGPSGYTF

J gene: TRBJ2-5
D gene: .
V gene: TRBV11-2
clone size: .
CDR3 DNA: TGTGCCAGCAGCCCATTCTGGTCCCTCCAAGAGACCCAGTACTTC
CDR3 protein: CASSPFWSLQETQYF

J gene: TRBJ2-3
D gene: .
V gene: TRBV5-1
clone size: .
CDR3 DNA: TGCGCCAGCAGTAACACAGATACGCAGTATTTT
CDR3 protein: CASSNTDTQYF

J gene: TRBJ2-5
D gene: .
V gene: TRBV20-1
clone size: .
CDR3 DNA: TGCAGTGCCGCAGAGACCCAGTACTTC
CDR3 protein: CSAAETQYF

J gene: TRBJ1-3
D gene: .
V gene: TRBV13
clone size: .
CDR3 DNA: TGTGCCAGCAGCTTTCCCCGTGCGAGGCGAAACACCATATATTTT
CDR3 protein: CASSFPRARRNTIYF

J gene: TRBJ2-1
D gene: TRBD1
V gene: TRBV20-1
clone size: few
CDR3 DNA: TGCAGCGCGGACAGGGACTATGAGCAGTTCTTC
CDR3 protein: CSADRDYEQFF

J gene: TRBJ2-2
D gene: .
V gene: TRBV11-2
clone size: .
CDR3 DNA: TGTGCCAGCAGCCCCCACCTCGACGGCGGGGAGCTGTTTTTT
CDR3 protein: CASSPHLDGGELFF

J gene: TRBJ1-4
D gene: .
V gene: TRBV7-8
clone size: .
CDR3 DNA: TGTGCCAGCAGCTTTCAGGGGACCAATGAAAAACTGTTTTTT
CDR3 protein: CASSFQGTNEKLFF

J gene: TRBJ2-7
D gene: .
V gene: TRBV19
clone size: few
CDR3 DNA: TGTGCCAGTAGTATCTCCTTTGACGGGAGCAGATACGAGCAGTACTTC
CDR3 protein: CASSISFDGSRYEQYF

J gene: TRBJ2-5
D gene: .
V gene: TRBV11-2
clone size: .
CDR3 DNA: TGTGCCAGCAGCTACACGATGGCAGAGACCCAGTACTTC
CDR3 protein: CASSYTMAETQYF

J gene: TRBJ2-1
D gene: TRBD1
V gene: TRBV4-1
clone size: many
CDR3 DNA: TGCGCCAGCAGCCCCACACAGGGGGAGTACAATGAGCAGTTCTTC
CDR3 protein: CASSPTQGEYNEQFF

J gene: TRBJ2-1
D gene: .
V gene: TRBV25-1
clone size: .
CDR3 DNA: TGTGCCAGCAGTGGGACAGATACCTACAATGAGCAGTTCTTC
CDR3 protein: CASSGTDTYNEQFF

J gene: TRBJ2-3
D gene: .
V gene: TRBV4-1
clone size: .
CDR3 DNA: TGCGCCAGCAGCCAAGTAGGTTTCAATTTCCACCGAGATACGCAGTATTTT
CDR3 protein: CASSQVGFNFHRDTQYF

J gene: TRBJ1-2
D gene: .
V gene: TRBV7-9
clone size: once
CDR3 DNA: TGTGCCAGCAGAAAGGGACCTTTCAGAGGCTACACCTTC
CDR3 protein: CASRKGPFRGYTF

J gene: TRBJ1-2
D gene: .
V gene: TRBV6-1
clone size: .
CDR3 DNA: TGTGCCAGCAGTGAAACAGATTTCTATGGCTACACCTTC
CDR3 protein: CASSETDFYGYTF

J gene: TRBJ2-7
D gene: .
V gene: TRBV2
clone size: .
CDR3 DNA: TGTGCCAGCAGATGGACAGTAGGCGCCGAGCAGTACTTC
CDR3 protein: CASRWTVGAEQYF

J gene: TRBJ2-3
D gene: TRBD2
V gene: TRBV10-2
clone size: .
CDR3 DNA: TGCGCCAGCAGTGAGGTCCCACTAGCGGGAGGCGCAGATACGCAGTATTTT
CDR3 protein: CASSEVPLAGGADTQYF

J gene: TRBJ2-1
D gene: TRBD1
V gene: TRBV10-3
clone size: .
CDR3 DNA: TGTGCCATCCACCCCGGGACAGGGGGCATAGATGAGCAGTTCTTC
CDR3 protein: CAIHPGTGGIDEQFF

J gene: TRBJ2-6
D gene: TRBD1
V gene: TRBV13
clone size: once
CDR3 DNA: TGTGCCAGCAGCTCAGATTCTTCGGGACAGCAAGTCTCTGGGGCCAACGTCCTGACTTTC
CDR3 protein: CASSSDSSGQQVSGANVLTF

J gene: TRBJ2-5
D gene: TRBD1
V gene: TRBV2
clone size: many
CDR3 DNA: TGTGCCAGCAGTACAACAGGGGTTGTGGAGACCCAGTACTTC
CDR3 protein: CASSTTGVVETQYF

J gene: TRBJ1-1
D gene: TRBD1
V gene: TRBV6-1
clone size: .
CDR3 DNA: TGTGCCAGCAGGAAGGAAGGGGGCCTAGGGACTGAAGCTTTCTTT
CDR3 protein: CASRKEGGLGTEAFF

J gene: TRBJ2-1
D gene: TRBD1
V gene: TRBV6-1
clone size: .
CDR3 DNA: TGTGCCAGCAGGGATACAGGGGGCGTCGATGAGCAGTTCTTC
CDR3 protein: CASRDTGGVDEQFF

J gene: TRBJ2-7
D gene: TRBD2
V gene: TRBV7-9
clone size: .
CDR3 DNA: TGTGCCAGCAGCTTAATTGAGAGCGGGAGATTGCTTGGCGAGCAGTACTTC
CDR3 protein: CASSLIESGRLLGEQYF

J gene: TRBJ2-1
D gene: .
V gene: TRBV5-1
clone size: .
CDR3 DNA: TGCGCCAGCAGCCCTGACAGGAGCTCCTACAATGAGCAGTTCTTC
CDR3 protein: CASSPDRSSYNEQFF

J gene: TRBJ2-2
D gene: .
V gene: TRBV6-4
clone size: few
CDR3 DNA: TGTGCCAGCAGTGAAGGCAACACCGGGGAGCTGTTTTTT
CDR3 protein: CASSEGNTGELFF

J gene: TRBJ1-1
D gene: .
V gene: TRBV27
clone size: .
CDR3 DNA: TGTGCCAGCAGTTTTGGCCTTGAAGCTTTCTTT
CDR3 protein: CASSFGLEAFF

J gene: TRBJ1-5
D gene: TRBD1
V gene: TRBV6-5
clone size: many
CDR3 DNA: TGTGCCAGCAGTTCGGACAGGGAGCCTTATCAGCCCCAGCATTTT
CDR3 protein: CASSSDREPYQPQHF

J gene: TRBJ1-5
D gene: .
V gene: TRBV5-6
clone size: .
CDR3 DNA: TGTGCCAGCAGCAGGGGTGGGGGAGGCCAGCCCCAGCATTTT
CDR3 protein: CASSRGGGGQPQHF

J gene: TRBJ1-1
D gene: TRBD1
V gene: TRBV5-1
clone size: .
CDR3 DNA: TGCGCCAGCAGCTTGGCCTTGGAGACAGGGGAAGCTTTCTTT
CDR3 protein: CASSLALETGEAFF

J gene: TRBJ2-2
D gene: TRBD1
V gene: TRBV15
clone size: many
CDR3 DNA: TGTGCCACCAGCAGAGATAGGGGGCCCAACACCGGGGAGCTGTTTTTT
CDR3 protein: CATSRDRGPNTGELFF

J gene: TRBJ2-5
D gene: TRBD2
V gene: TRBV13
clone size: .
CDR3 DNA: TGTGCCAGCAGCTTAGAAGGACTAGCGGTGGAGACCCAGTACTTC
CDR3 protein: CASSLEGLAVETQYF

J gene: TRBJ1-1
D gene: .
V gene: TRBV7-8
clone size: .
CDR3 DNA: TGTGCCAGCAGCCCGGGACTATTGAACACTGAAGCTTTCTTT
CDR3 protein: CASSPGLLNTEAFF

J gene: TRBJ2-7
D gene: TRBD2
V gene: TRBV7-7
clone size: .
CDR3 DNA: TGTGCCAGCAGCTTAGTACCGGGAGGGCCCCACGAGCAGTACTTC
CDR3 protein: CASSLVPGGPHEQYF